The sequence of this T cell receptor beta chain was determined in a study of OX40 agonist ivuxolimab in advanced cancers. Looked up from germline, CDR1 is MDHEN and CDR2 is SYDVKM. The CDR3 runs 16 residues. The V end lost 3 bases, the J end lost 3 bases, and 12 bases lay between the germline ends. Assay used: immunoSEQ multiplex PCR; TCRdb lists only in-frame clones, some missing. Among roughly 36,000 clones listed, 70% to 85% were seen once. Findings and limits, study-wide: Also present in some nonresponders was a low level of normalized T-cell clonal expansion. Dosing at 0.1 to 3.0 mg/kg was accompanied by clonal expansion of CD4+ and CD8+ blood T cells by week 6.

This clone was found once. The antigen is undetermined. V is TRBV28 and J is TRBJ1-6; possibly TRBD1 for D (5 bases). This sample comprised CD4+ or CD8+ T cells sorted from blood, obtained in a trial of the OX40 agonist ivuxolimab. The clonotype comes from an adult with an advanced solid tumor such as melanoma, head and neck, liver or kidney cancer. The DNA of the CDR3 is TGTGCCAGCAGTTTTTCAGACAGATTCTATAATTCACCCCTCCACTTT. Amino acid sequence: CASSFSDRFYNSPLHF.